These 19 T cell receptor beta chains share one sample of origin, sequenced in a study of tumor-infiltrating lymphocytes in glioblastoma multiforme. TCR beta libraries were built from RNA through three nested multiplex PCR rounds using modified ARM-PCR. One entry per CDR3 protein, called by TCRdb with MiXCR from the multiplex PCR reads. In the table there are nearly 8,500 distinct CDR3 sequences, around 70% of which are singletons. The sample taken for sequencing was brain tumor tissue. These receptors were taken from a male donor with glioblastoma.

This clonotype occurred many times. The chain links TRBV13 to TRBJ2-3; D uncertain. CDR3 length equals 16 residues. Germline CDR1 PRHDT, CDR2 FYEKMQ (reference sequence). V lost 2 bases and J lost 4, with 16 bases in between. CDR3 protein: CASSLRGRLVPDTQYF. The CDR3 DNA reads TGTGCCAGCAGCTTAAGAGGTCGGCTGGTCCCAGATACGCAGTATTTT. Supplemented by reference TRBV13 and TRBJ2-3, the full variable domain reads AAGVIQSPRHLIKEKRETATLKCYPIPRHDTVYWYQQGPGQDPQFLISFYEKMQSDKGSIPDRFSAQQFSDYHSELNMSSLELGDSALYFCASSLRGRLVPDTQYFGPGTRLTVL.

A note on this clonotype: A read error may produce the germline difference seen at one junction end. The chain carries TRBV29-1 and TRBJ2-7; D ambiguous. CDR3 length equals 13 residues. Per the germline V gene, CDR1 is SQVTM and CDR2 is ANQGSEA. The CDR3 sequence is CSVQTNDSYEQCF. In DNA, the CDR3 is TGCAGCGTCCAAACTAACGACTCCTACGAGCAGTGCTTT.

Turning to this clonotype: At one end, the junction sequence differs from germline, possibly due to a read error. The genes are TRBV5-6 and TRBJ2-2; TRBD2 aligns across 7 bases. Germline V gene data show CDR1 as SGHDT and CDR2 as YYEEEE. The CDR3 is made up of 16 amino acids. CDR3 bases: TGTGCCGGCAGCTTGAACCGGGGGGTTAGCACCGGGGAGCTGTTTTTT. Protein product: CAGSLNRGVSTGELFF. The full variable domain, in which reference TRBV5-6 and TRBJ2-2 provide the parts outside the CDR3, is DAGVTQSPTHLIKTRGQQVTLRCSPKSGHDTVSWYQQALGQGPQFIFQYYEEEERQRGNFPDRFSGHQFPNYSSELNVNALLLGDSALYLCAGSLNRGVSTGELFFGEGSRLTVL.

This clonotype was counted a single time. The rearrangement joins TRBV20-1 to TRBJ2-7, with D possibly TRBD2 on 6 matching bases. The DNA end is more similar to TRBJ2-1, so the J call may be wrong. The CDR3 is 15 amino acids. CDR1 and CDR2 from the germline V gene are DFQATT and SNEGSKA (reference sequence). The CDR3 DNA is TGCAGTGCTAGAGATCGGGTAGCGGTCACTTACGAGCAGTTCTTC. Protein: CSARDRVAVTYEQFF.

The genes are TRBV11-2 and TRBJ1-1, with D unclear. Germline V gene sequence: CDR1 SGHAT, CDR2 FQNNGV. The CDR3 contains 15 residues. Trimming took 2 bases from V and 0 from J, leaving 10 bases between them. The CDR3 loop is CASSLYMGVNTEAFF. The CDR3 region has the DNA TGTGCCAGCAGCTTATATATGGGTGTGAACACTGAAGCTTTCTTT.

As for this clonotype: A much larger clonotype is one base distant, so this may be a read error. The V call is TRBV7-2, the J call TRBJ2-5; D is uncertain. The CDR3 extends over 12 amino acids. Trimming left V 2 bases short and J 4 bases short, with 5 bases between. The germline CDR1 and CDR2 sequences are SGHTA and FQGNSA. CDR3 bases: TGTGCCAGCAGCTTACTCGGAGAGACCCAGTACTTC. Its translation: CASSLLGETQYF.

A remark on this clonotype: At one boundary the junction diverges from the germline segment, which might be a read error. V is TRBV11-2 and J is TRBJ2-1; D unresolved. The CDR3 runs 13 residues. Germline V gene sequence: CDR1 SGHAT, CDR2 FQNNGV. Here the CDR3 DNA reads TGTGCCAGCAGCTTAGATAGGGCGAATGAGATGCTCTTC. Translating gives CASSLDRANEMLF.

In this sample, this clonotype turned up a few times. Germline and junction disagree at one end, which may indicate a read error. The V and J genes are TRBV11-2 and TRBJ2-1; D gene ambiguous. Germline V lookup: CDR1 SGHAT, CDR2 FQNNGV. The CDR3 spans 13 residues. As DNA, the CDR3 is TGTGCCGGCAGCTTAGCTTGGCGGAATGAGCAGTTCTTC. This sequence encodes CAGSLAWRNEQFF.

The rearrangement uses TRBV11-2 and TRBJ2-2; D uncertain. CDR1 SGHAT and CDR2 FQNNGV come from the germline V gene. V dropped 6 bases and J dropped 7 bases, with 12 bases sitting between them. The CDR3 has 13 amino acids. The CDR3 sequence is CASSRVVGGELFF. CDR3 in DNA: TGTGCCAGCAGTCGCGTGGTGGGCGGGGAGCTGTTTTTT.

V and J are TRBV4-1 and TRBJ1-1; TRBD1 matches at 9 bases. The germline V gene has CDR1 MGHRA and CDR2 YSYEKL. With 1 base clipped from V and 0 bases from J, the junction kept 3 bases outside the gene matches. The length of the CDR3 is 16 residues. DNA for the CDR3: TGCGCCAGCAGCCAAGGGACAGGGGTTATGAACACTGAAGCTTTCTTT. Its translation: CASSQGTGVMNTEAFF.

The rearrangement uses TRBV10-3 and TRBJ2-1; the match to TRBD2 covers 10 bases. The CDR3 contains 15 residues. V was clipped by 3 bases and J by 8 bases; unmatched bases: 7. Germline assignment: CDR1 ENHRY and CDR2 SYGVKD. The CDR3 coding sequence is TGTGCCATCAGTGACCCGGGACTAGCGCGCGATGAGCAGTTCTTC. It codes for CAISDPGLARDEQFF.

Comment on this clonotype: Since a much larger clone is just one base distant, this may be a read error. The chain combines TRBV5-1 with TRBJ2-7, with 8 bases that match TRBD2. Per the germline V gene, CDR1 is SGHRS and CDR2 is YFSETQ. V was clipped by 4 bases and J by 12 bases; unmatched bases: 18. The CDR3 has 15 amino acids. The CDR3 region is CASSQSAGRGGTSYF. The CDR3 nucleotides read TGCGCCAGCAGCCAATCCGCCGGGAGGGGGGGGACATCGTACTTC.

Of note for this clonotype: One junction end disagrees with the germline gene, perhaps due to a read error. Here the CDR3 DNA reads TGCAGTGCTTGGTCAGGGGGAGGCAAAGGGACAGATACGCAGTATTTC. Protein product: CSAWSGGGKGTDTQYF. The chain is built from TRBV20-1 and TRBJ2-3; tentative D call: TRBD1 (7 bases). CDR1 is DFQATT, CDR2 SNEGSKA, per germline (reference sequence). The CDR3 extends over 16 amino acids.

This clonotype was seen only once. At one of its ends the junction is not consistent with the germline gene, which may arise from a read error. The V call is TRBV20-1, the J call TRBJ2-3; 8 bases fit TRBD2. Germline assignment: CDR1 DFQATT and CDR2 SNEGSKA (reference sequence). The CDR3 length is 17 residues. CDR3 sequence reads: CNASNVMGLVVSDTQYF. The CDR3 region has the DNA TGCAATGCTAGTAACGTAATGGGACTAGTTGTGTCAGATACGCAGTATTTT.

Comments on this clonotype: Its ends do not fully match the called genes, so a read error is possible. The chain recombines TRBV29-1 with TRBJ2-1, with TRBD2 identical over 14 bases. The germline V gene has CDR1 SQVTM and CDR2 ANQGSEA. The CDR3 extends over 17 amino acids. CDR3 protein: CSVEGGTSGSRFNEEFF. In nucleotides, the CDR3 is TGCAGCGTTGAAGGGGGGACTAGCGGGAGTCGGTTCAATGAGGAGTTCTTC.

This chain connects TRBV11-3 to TRBJ2-1; D not resolved. The CDR3 totals 13 residues. The germline V and J ends were trimmed by 2 bases and 9 bases, with 11 bases remaining between them. CDR1 is SGHNT, CDR2 YENEEA, per germline. In DNA form, the CDR3 reads TGTGCCAGCAGCTTATTCCTATCGCTTGAGCAGTTCTTC. This gives the protein CASSLFLSLEQFF. Full variable domain (rest looked up from reference TRBV11-3 and TRBJ2-1): EAGVVQSPRYKIIEKKQPVAFWCNPISGHNTLYWYLQNLGQGPELLIRYENEEAVDDSQLPKDRFSAERLKGVDSTLKIQPAELGDSAVYLCASSLFLSLEQFFGPGTRLTVL.

In its sample, this clonotype was seen a few times. Written as DNA, the CDR3 is TGTGCCATCAGTGGCGGGTTGGGCGAGCAGTACTTC. Protein product: CAISGGLGEQYF. The rearrangement uses TRBV10-3 and TRBJ2-7, with TRBD2 as a possible D gene (5 bases). Trimming stripped 4 bases from V and 6 bases from J, with 10 bases between. This CDR3 region has 12 residues. The germline V gene has CDR1 ENHRY and CDR2 SYGVKD.

V is TRBV20-1 and J is TRBJ2-2; weak D call: TRBD1 (6 bases). CDR1 and CDR2 from the germline V gene are DFQATT and SNEGSKA (reference sequence). Trimming took off 3 bases at V and 4 bases at J, with 15 bases between the two ends. CDR3 length equals 15 residues. The CDR3 reads CSASRRTDSTGELFF. For the CDR3, the DNA is TGCAGTGCTAGCAGGCGGACAGATTCCACCGGGGAGCTGTTTTTT.

V and J are TRBV20-1 and TRBJ2-1, with 7 nucleotides matching TRBD2. Germline values: CDR1 DFQATT, CDR2 SNEGSKA (reference sequence). V lost 3 bases, J lost 4 bases, and 3 bases stayed unmatched. CDR3 length equals 13 residues. The CDR3 DNA sequence: TGCAGTGCTAGCCAAGCGGGGTACAATGAGCAGTTCTTC. This sequence encodes CSASQAGYNEQFF.